The clone carrying this T cell receptor (beta chain) was recorded at least ten times. What it binds is not known. The lymph nodes were axillary draining lymph nodes from breast cancer patients. The sample belongs to a study of breast tumors, draining lymph nodes, adjacent tissues. TCRdb reanalysed the multiplex PCR reads using MiXCR and keeps one entry per CDR3 protein. The sample shows around 230,000 distinct CDR3 sequences, around 34% of them seen only once. Whole-study findings and limits: Tumor and nontumor repertoires were significantly more similar in luminal-like than in basal-like breast cancer.

Germline CDR1 and CDR2: SGHVS and FQNEAQ. The CDR3 spans 16 residues. V lost 4 bases to trimming and J lost 0 bases, with 16 bases between them. Sequencing input: axillary lymph node tissue. This TCR came from a female donor with breast cancer. Some clones in this sample may be carry-over from other donors' samples. V gene TRBV7-8 combines with J gene TRBJ2-7; the D gene is possibly TRBD1 (8 bases). The CDR3 reads CASSSVQGGSSYEQYF. For the CDR3, the DNA is TGTGCCAGCAGCTCGGTACAGGGGGGGAGCTCCTACGAGCAGTACTTC.